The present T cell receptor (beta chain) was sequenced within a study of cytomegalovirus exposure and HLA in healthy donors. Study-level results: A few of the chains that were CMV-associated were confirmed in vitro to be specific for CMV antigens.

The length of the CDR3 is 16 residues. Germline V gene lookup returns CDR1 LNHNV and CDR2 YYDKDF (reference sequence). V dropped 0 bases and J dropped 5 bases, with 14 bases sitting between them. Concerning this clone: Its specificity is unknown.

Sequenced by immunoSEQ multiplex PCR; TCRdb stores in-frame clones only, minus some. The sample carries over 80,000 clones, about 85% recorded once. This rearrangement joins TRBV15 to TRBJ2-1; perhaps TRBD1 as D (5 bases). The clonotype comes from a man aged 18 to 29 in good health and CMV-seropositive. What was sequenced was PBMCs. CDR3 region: CATSRDPPGKDNEQFF. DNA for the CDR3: TGTGCCACCAGCAGAGATCCCCCAGGGAAGGACAATGAGCAGTTCTTC.